The 3 T cell receptor beta chains presented below share a single source sample, sequenced in a study of T cell responses to AZD1222 COVID-19 vaccine. Repertoires were generated with immunoSEQ multiplex PCR, while TCRdb's copy carries only in-frame clones and drops some. This table holds roughly 120,000 clones, more than 65% found once. Sample: peripheral blood, taken on day 0 of AZD1222 vaccination. The origin of the receptors is an adult in good health.

The V call is TRBV6-5, the J call TRBJ1-6; TRBD1 is a possible D gene (6 bases). Germline-derived CDR1 and CDR2 are MNHEY and SVGAGI. The CDR3 is 13 amino acids. V was clipped by 11 bases and J by 8 bases, with 16 bases between them. The CDR3 DNA sequence: TGTGCCCCCGGAGGGGGGGGGTATTCACCCCTCCACTTT. Translating it yields CAPGGGGYSPLHF.

This chain connects TRBV5-1 to TRBJ2-1; 10 bases fit TRBD2. This CDR3 spans 17 amino acids. The V gene end was trimmed by 0 bases and the J gene end by 3 bases; junction bases not matched to a gene: 6. Germline values: CDR1 SGHRS, CDR2 YFSETQ. The CDR3 nucleotides read TGCGCCAGCAGCTTGGACGGGACTAGCGATTTCTACAATGAGCAGTTCTTC. Its translation is CASSLDGTSDFYNEQFF.

The chain has TRBV4-3 and TRBJ2-2, with D possibly matching TRBD2 (5 bases). V was cut by 5 bases and J by 2 bases, with 12 bases left in between. The CDR3 covers 15 residues. Germline lookup yields CDR1 LGHNA and CDR2 YSLEER. In DNA form, the CDR3 reads TGCGCCAGCAGCGCCCTGGACTTAAACACCGGGGAGCTGTTTTTT. It translates to CASSALDLNTGELFF.